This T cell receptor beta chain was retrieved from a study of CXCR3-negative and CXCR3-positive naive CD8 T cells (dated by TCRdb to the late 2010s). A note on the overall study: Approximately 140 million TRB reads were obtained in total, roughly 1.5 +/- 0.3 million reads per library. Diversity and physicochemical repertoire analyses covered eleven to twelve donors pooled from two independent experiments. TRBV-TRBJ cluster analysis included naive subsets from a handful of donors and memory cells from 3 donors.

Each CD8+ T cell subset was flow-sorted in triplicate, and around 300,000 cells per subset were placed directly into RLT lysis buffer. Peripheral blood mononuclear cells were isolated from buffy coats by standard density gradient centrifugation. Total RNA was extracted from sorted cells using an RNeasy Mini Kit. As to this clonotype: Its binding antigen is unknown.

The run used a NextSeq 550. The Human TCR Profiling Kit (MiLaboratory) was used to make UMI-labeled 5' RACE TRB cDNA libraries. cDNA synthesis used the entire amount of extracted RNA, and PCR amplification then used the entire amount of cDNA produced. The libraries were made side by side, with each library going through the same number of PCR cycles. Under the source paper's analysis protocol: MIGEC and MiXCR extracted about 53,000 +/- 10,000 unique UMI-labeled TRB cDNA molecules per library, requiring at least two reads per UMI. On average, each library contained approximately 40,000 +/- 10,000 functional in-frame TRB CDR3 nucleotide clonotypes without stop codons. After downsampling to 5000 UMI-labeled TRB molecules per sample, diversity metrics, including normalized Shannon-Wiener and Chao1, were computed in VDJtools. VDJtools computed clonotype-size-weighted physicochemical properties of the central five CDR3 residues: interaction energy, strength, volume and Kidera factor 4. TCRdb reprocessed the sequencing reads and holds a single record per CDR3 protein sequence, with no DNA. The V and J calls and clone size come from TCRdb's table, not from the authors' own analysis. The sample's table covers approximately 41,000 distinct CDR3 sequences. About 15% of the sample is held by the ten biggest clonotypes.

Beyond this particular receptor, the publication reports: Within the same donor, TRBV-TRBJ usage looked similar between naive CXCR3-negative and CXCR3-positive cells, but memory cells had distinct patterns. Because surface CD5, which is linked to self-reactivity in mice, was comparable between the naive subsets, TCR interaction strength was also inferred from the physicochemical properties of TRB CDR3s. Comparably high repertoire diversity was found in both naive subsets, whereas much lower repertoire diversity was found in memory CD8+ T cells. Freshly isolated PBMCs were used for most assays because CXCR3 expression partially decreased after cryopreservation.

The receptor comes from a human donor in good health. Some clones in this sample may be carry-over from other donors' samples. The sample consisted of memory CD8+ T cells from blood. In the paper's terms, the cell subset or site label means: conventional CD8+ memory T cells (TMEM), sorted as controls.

This receptor has the CDR3 CASSSLLAGAGDEQFF. The V and J genes are TRBV13 and TRBJ2-1; the D gene TCRdb calls, TRBD2, cannot be checked with no DNA. For CDR1 and CDR2, the germline V gene (reference sequence) lists PRHDT and FYEKMQ. Measured from the cysteine to the phenylalanine, the CDR3 is 16 residues long. The coding DNA is unavailable.